This TCR beta chain was recovered during a study of T cell responses to AZD1222 COVID-19 vaccine. Profiled with immunoSEQ multiplex PCR; TCRdb holds only in-frame clones, not every one. The data hold approximately 130,000 clones, with 75% to 95% observed a single time. General study points: Two AZD1222 doses significantly raised spike-specific TCR breadth and depth over controls. Distributed over spike, vaccine-associated CD4 TCRs predominated at 160-218 and 743-854. Among spike-specific TCRs, nearly half reportedly target unmutated variant regions.

Note on this clone: Antigen specificity is unknown.

Germline CDR1 and CDR2: MDHEN and SYDVKM. The CDR3 is 14 residues long. Trimming cost V 3 bases and J 1 base, with 8 bases left between them. The sample was peripheral blood, taken 28 days after the second dose of the MenACWY control vaccine. The genes are TRBV28 and TRBJ2-3; D unclear. The origin of this receptor is an adult who received the MenACWY meningococcal vaccine as a control. The CDR3: CASSFVAGTDTQYF. In DNA form, the CDR3 reads TGTGCCAGCAGTTTTGTGGCCGGCACAGATACGCAGTATTTT.